A single sample is the source of the 27 T cell receptor beta chains below, sequenced in a study of Ad26.COV2.S vaccination and SARS-CoV-2 variants (dated by TCRdb to the early 2020s). Library construction relied on the immunoSEQ multiplex PCR assay. TCRdb holds this immuneACCESS table with in-frame rearrangements only. Some clones are missing; in checked studies, unresolved V genes explain under half, and the rest has no known cause. Present in this sample are about 450,000 clones, 89% of which were seen just once. The ten largest clones represent 2.5% to 3% of the sample. The treatment or condition label on this specimen signifies: some 20 received Ad26.COV2.S at low or high dose, single or two shots; roughly 5 received placebo; per-sample allocation not given. For vaccine and placebo recipients, repertoires were sequenced using samples collected on day 63 after the first injection. This material consisted of peripheral blood, taken in a trial of Ad26.COV2.S vaccine versus placebo. All receptors derive from a person aged 18-60 years who received the Ad26.COV2.S COVID-19 vaccine or a placebo.

The rearrangement links TRBV4-2 to TRBJ2-3; no clear D gene. Germline CDR1 is LGHNA and CDR2 is YNFKEQ. V lost 0 bases and J lost 8, with 12 bases in between. The CDR3 is 14 residues long. The CDR3 region has the DNA TGTGCCAGCAGCCAAGATAATAAACTCCCTACGCAGTATTTT. This sequence encodes CASSQDNKLPTQYF.

J is TRBJ2-5 and V is TRBV19; D is perhaps TRBD2 (6 bases). The germline CDR1 and CDR2 sequences are LNHDA and SQIVND (reference sequence). The length of the CDR3 is 16 residues. Trimming took off 4 bases at V and 2 bases at J, with 17 bases between the two ends. CDR3: CASSTPPAGRQETQYF. The CDR3 nucleotides read TGTGCCAGTAGTACCCCTCCCGCGGGGCGACAAGAGACCCAGTACTTC.

The gene calls are TRBV4-3 and TRBJ2-3, with 8 bases identical to TRBD1. Germline loops: CDR1 LGHNA, CDR2 YSLEER. V dropped 3 bases and J dropped 0; count of bases not matched to a gene: 5. CDR3 length: 16 amino acids. CDR3 DNA: TGCGCCAGCAGCCACGGACAGGGACTTAGCACAGATACGCAGTATTTT. It specifies CASSHGQGLSTDTQYF.

The genes are TRBV4-3 and TRBJ1-6, with a possible D match to TRBD1 (5 bases). Germline V CDR1 and CDR2: LGHNA, YSLEER. V lost 1 base to trimming and J lost 10 bases, with 14 bases between them. The CDR3 has 15 amino acids. CDR3: CASSQVDGASSPLHF. The CDR3, as DNA: TGCGCCAGCAGCCAAGTTGATGGGGCGTCATCACCCCTCCACTTT.

V and J are TRBV3-1 (or the pseudogene TRBV3-2) and TRBJ2-2, with TRBD2 matching 10 bases. The length of the CDR3 is 15 residues. CDR1 LGHDT and CDR2 YNNKEL come from the germline V gene (reference sequence). The V segment lost 4 bases and the J segment 5 bases; nucleotides outside the gene matches: 4. The CDR3 loop is CASSLAGGNTGELFF. The CDR3 region has the DNA TGTGCCAGCAGCCTAGCGGGAGGAAATACCGGGGAGCTGTTTTTT.

The CDR3 nucleotides are TGTGCCAGCAGTGAGAATCCGCTAGCAACTAATGAAAAACTGTTTTTT. Protein: CASSENPLATNEKLFF. The chain uses TRBV6-1 and TRBJ1-4; D gene uncertain. V gave up 3 bases and J gave up 0 bases, with 11 bases separating them. The CDR3 is 16 amino acids. In germline, CDR1 is MNHNS, CDR2 SASEGT.

V is TRBV5-1 and J is TRBJ2-1, with 8 bases fitting TRBD2. Unmatched junction bases numbered 13, after V lost 3 bases and J lost 8 bases. Germline CDR1 is SGHRS and CDR2 is YFSETQ. The CDR3 has 16 residues. In nucleotides, the CDR3 is TGCGCCAGCAGCTACACCGGGACTAGGGTCGGGGATGAGCAGTTCTTC. This gives the protein CASSYTGTRVGDEQFF.

CDR3 nucleotide sequence: TGTGCCAGCAGTAGCAGGAACGCCTTCACCGGGGAGCTGTTTTTT. It yields the protein CASSSRNAFTGELFF. The chain carries TRBV25-1 and TRBJ2-2; D not certain. The CDR3 loop spans 15 amino acids. The germline CDR1 and CDR2 sequences are MGHDK and SYGVNS. V lost 5 bases and J lost 4, with 14 bases in between.

This chain links TRBV5-1 with TRBJ1-1; D is unresolved. Between the trimmed V and J ends, which lost 1 base and 1 base, there was a span of 11 bases. The CDR3 extends over 15 amino acids. Germline CDR1 reads SGHRS; CDR2 reads YFSETQ. CDR3 loop: CASSLPSAANTEAFF. In DNA form, the CDR3 reads TGCGCCAGCAGCTTGCCTTCGGCGGCGAACACTGAAGCTTTCTTT.

V usage is TRBV30 and J usage is TRBJ1-5, with D unresolved. This CDR3 is built from 15 residues. The V and J ends lost 1 base and 4 bases respectively, with 14 bases between them. The V gene's germline CDR1 is GTSNPN and CDR2 SVGIG (reference sequence). In DNA, the CDR3 is TGTGCCTGGAGTGCCATAGGCTGGGGTAATCAGCCCCAGCATTTT. This gives the protein CAWSAIGWGNQPQHF.

This clone showed up just once. The V gene is TRBV7-9, the J gene TRBJ1-1; no reliable D call. The V gene lost 2 bases and the J gene lost 3 bases, with 13 bases spanning the gap. Germline V CDR1 and CDR2: SEHNR, FQNEAQ (reference sequence). CDR3 length: 15 residues. The CDR3 loop reads CASSLREGRHTEAFF. As DNA, the CDR3 is TGTGCCAGCAGCTTACGCGAAGGACGGCACACTGAAGCTTTCTTT.

The chain recombines TRBV5-1 with TRBJ1-2; TRBD1 matches at 8 bases. V gave up 4 bases and J gave up 8 bases; unmatched junction bases: 10. The CDR3 sequence is 14 residues long. Germline V gene data show CDR1 as SGHRS and CDR2 as YFSETQ. The CDR3 DNA follows: TGCGCCAGCAGCCCGGACAGGGAAGGGAGCGGCTACACCTTC. This codes for CASSPDREGSGYTF.

This chain joins TRBV11-3 and TRBJ2-5; 7 nucleotides line up with TRBD1. The V gene's germline CDR1 is SGHNT and CDR2 YENEEA. The CDR3 has 13 amino acids. V shed 5 bases and J 6 bases; nucleotides not matched to a gene: 6. In DNA, the CDR3 is TGTGCCAGCAGCCTGGCAGGGGGACAGACCCAGTACTTC. Its translation is CASSLAGGQTQYF.

This clone appeared a few times. In DNA, the CDR3 is TGTGCCAGCAGCCAAGACTTAGGGGGTTCACCCCTCCACTTT. Translation: CASSQDLGGSPLHF. This sequence joins TRBV4-2 and TRBJ1-6, with D perhaps matching TRBD1 (6 bases). Germline CDR1 is LGHNA and CDR2 is YNFKEQ. This CDR3 has 14 amino acids. V lost 0 bases and J lost 9, with 9 bases in between.

The chain has TRBV27 and TRBJ1-5; D not certain. The germline gives CDR1 MNHEY, CDR2 SMNVEV (reference sequence). V was pared by 6 bases and J by 3 bases, with 12 bases between. The CDR3 loop spans 14 amino acids. CDR3 amino acids: CASRGSVDNQPQHF. DNA of the CDR3: TGTGCCAGCAGGGGGAGCGTTGACAATCAGCCCCAGCATTTT.

CDR3 residues: CASSSPLDIQYF. CDR3 DNA: TGTGCCAGCAGCTCGCCTTTGGACATTCAGTACTTC. V usage is TRBV11-3 and J usage is TRBJ2-4; D is undetermined. The germline gives CDR1 SGHNT, CDR2 YENEEA. V lost 4 bases and J lost 8, with 9 bases in between. The CDR3 has 12 residues.

The CDR3 DNA sequence: TGTGCCAGCAGTTATACATACACCGGGGAGCTGTTTTTT. Translated, it gives CASSYTYTGELFF. V and J are TRBV6-6 and TRBJ2-2, with D unresolved. This CDR3 contains 13 residues. The V and J ends lost 3 bases and 3 bases respectively, with 5 bases between them. The germline CDR1 and CDR2 sequences are MNHNY and SVGAGI (reference sequence).

Notes on this clone: The same CDR3 is also encoded by other DNA sequences in this sample. CDR3 loop: CASGGQGETQYF. The CDR3 DNA sequence: TGTGCCAGCGGGGGACAGGGGGAGACCCAGTACTTC. V gene TRBV2 combines with J gene TRBJ2-5; 10 bases are a match to TRBD1. The V and J ends lost 8 bases and 5 bases, in that order; junction bases with no gene match: 2. Germline-derived CDR1 and CDR2 are SNHLY and FYNNEI. The CDR3 has 12 amino acids.

Here the CDR3 DNA reads TGTGCCTGGAGGGGGTCCCGGTCGCGTAACACTGAAGCTTTCTTT. Amino acids: CAWRGSRSRNTEAFF. The genes are TRBV30 and TRBJ1-1, with D uncertain. V was pared by 3 bases and J by 2 bases, with 16 bases between. The CDR3 contains 15 residues. Germline CDR1 is GTSNPN and CDR2 is SVGIG (reference sequence).

This clone was counted once. The same CDR3 can be traced to other DNA sequences in this sample. This chain links TRBV20-1 with TRBJ1-2; D is unresolved. V was pared by 5 bases and J by 3 bases, with 4 bases between. Per the germline V gene, CDR1 is DFQATT and CDR2 is SNEGSKA (reference sequence). CDR3 size: 10 residues. In DNA, the CDR3 is TGCAGTGCTGCAGACTATGGCTACACCTTC. Translating gives CSAADYGYTF.

The chain joins TRBV19 to TRBJ2-3, with D tentatively TRBD1 (6 bases). The CDR3 contains 13 residues. Germline loops: CDR1 LNHDA, CDR2 SQIVND (reference sequence). The V and J ends lost 1 base and 7 bases respectively, with 9 bases between them. CDR3 residues: CASSIVQGHTQYF. In DNA, the CDR3 is TGTGCCAGTAGTATAGTTCAGGGGCATACGCAGTATTTT.

The chain combines TRBV7-9 with TRBJ1-1; possible D gene TRBD1, 6 bases. CDR1 is SEHNR and CDR2 is FQNEAQ in the germline V gene (reference sequence). The CDR3 spans 13 residues. V lost 6 bases and J lost 4, with 12 bases in between. CDR3 sequence (DNA): TGTGCCAGCAGGGAGGGGGAGAGCACTGAAGCTTTCTTT. Residues: CASREGESTEAFF. Together with reference TRBV7-9 and TRBJ1-1, the CDR3 gives the full variable domain: DTGVSQNPRHKITKRGQNVTFRCDPISEHNRLYWYRQTLGQGPEFLTYFQNEAQLEKSRLLSDRFSAERPKGSFSTLEIQRTEQGDSAMYLCASREGESTEAFFGQGTRLTVV.

The chain has TRBV3-1 (or the pseudogene TRBV3-2) and TRBJ1-2, with TRBD1 matching 9 bases. The CDR3 is 13 residues long. CDR1 LGHDT and CDR2 YNNKEL come from the germline V gene (reference sequence). J gave up 13 bases and V 4 bases, and 10 bases lay outside the gene matches. CDR3 loop: CASSLGGTGCCTF. The CDR3 DNA follows: TGTGCCAGCAGCCTGGGAGGGACAGGGTGCTGCACCTTC.

This chain uses TRBV6-2 or TRBV6-3 with TRBJ2-3, with 11 bases aligning to TRBD2. Trimming took 6 bases from V and 3 from J; bases not matched to a gene: 11. Germline CDR1 and CDR2: MNHEY and SVGEGT. This CDR3 spans 17 amino acids. DNA of the CDR3: TGTGCCAGCAGCCCACTAGCGGGAGCGCGCGGTACAGATACGCAGTATTTT. This translates into CASSPLAGARGTDTQYF.

The CDR3 protein is CASSNARSGRGNQPQHF. CDR3 sequence (DNA): TGTGCCAGCAGCAACGCGAGGTCGGGCAGGGGGAATCAGCCCCAGCATTTT. The chain combines TRBV21-1 with TRBJ1-5; the table's D call TRBD1 went unverified against the DNA. TRBV21-1 is marked as a pseudogene. CDR3 size: 17 residues.

The J gene is TRBJ2-7, the V gene TRBV18, with 11 positions matching TRBD1. The CDR3 length is 16 residues. From germline, CDR1 is KGHSH and CDR2 LQKENI. The V segment lost 2 bases and the J segment 4 bases; nucleotides outside the gene matches: 7. CDR3 coding DNA: TGTGCCAGCTCACCAACTAGGACAGGGGGCGCGTACGAGCAGTACTTC. Encoded protein: CASSPTRTGGAYEQYF.

This clone was seen a handful of times. This rearrangement joins TRBV18 to TRBJ1-2, with a possible D match to TRBD1 (5 bases). Per germline, CDR1 KGHSH and CDR2 LQKENI. V gave up 2 bases and J gave up 2 bases, with 9 bases separating them. This CDR3 comprises 14 residues. In nucleotides, the CDR3 is TGTGCCAGCTCACCAAGGGCAGGGAACTATGGCTACACCTTC. Encoded protein: CASSPRAGNYGYTF.